Shown below are 22 T cell receptor beta chains from a single sample sequenced in a study of cytomegalovirus exposure and HLA in healthy donors. This PCR relied on a set of 60 Vbeta primers and 13 Jbeta primers. The repertoire was sequenced with immunoSEQ multiplex PCR; TCRdb's copy has only in-frame clones and lacks some. The profile shows approximately 160,000 clones, approximately 84% of them singletons. Sequenced input: PBMCs. These receptors all come from a girl aged 5-17 years in good health and CMV-seropositive.

The chain couples TRBV28 to TRBJ2-7, with 7 bases identical to TRBD2. V shed 1 base and J 5 bases; nucleotides not matched to a gene: 2. The germline gives CDR1 MDHEN, CDR2 SYDVKM. There are 13 residues in the CDR3. CDR3 nucleotide sequence: TGTGCCAGCAGTTTATACGGGGGGAACGAGCAGTACTTC. It specifies CASSLYGGNEQYF. Variable domain in full (rest from reference TRBV28 and TRBJ2-7): DVKVTQSSRYLVKRTGEKVFLECVQDMDHENMFWYRQDPGLGLRLIYFSYDVKMKEKGDIPEGYSVSREKKERFSLILESASTNQTSMYLCASSLYGGNEQYFGPGTRLTVT.

This clone has more than one count but fewer than ten. V is TRBV5-8 and J is TRBJ2-1; TRBD1 matches at 7 bases. The J segment lost 8 bases and the V segment lost 4 bases, leaving 6 bases of the junction unmatched. This CDR3 is built from 13 residues. Germline V gene lookup returns CDR1 SGHTS and CDR2 YDEGEE. The CDR3 nucleotides read TGTGCCAGCAGCGACAGGGTAGGGTATGAGCAGTTCTTC. Translated: CASSDRVGYEQFF.

The chain carries TRBV6-1 and TRBJ2-1; 11 bases match TRBD2. After removal of 8 bases from V and 3 bases from J, the junction contained 6 bases not matched to a gene. CDR3 size: 15 residues. The V gene's germline CDR1 is MNHNS and CDR2 SASEGT. CDR3 nucleotides: TGTGCCAGCGGTCGCGGGACTAGCGGCTACAATGAGCAGTTCTTC. Translation: CASGRGTSGYNEQFF.

As DNA, the CDR3 is TGTGCCAGCACAAGGGGGACAGGGTCCGAAGCTTTCTTT. Protein: CASTRGTGSEAFF. The rearrangement joins TRBV7-9 to TRBJ1-1, with 9 bases aligning to TRBD1. Germline V gene data show CDR1 as SEHNR and CDR2 as FQNEAQ (reference sequence). Trimming took 7 bases from V and 8 from J; bases not matched to a gene: 8. This CDR3 region has 13 residues.

This clone was recorded a few times. The CDR3 sequence is CASSDSLDSGFANTGELFF. In DNA, the CDR3 is TGTGCCAGCAGTGACTCATTAGATAGCGGCTTCGCGAACACCGGGGAGCTGTTTTTT. The chain has TRBV6-4 and TRBJ2-2; maybe TRBD2 (6 bases). This CDR3 spans 19 amino acids. Germline V gene data show CDR1 as MRHNA and CDR2 as SNTAGT. Deletions cut 0 bases from V and 0 bases from J, with 17 bases between.

The rearrangement links TRBV18 to TRBJ1-4; 7 nucleotides line up with TRBD1. The junction had 8 bases not matched to a gene; V was cut back by 6 bases and J by 4 bases. Germline CDR1 is KGHSH and CDR2 is LQKENI. CDR3 length: 15 residues. CDR3 sequence: CASSRARGNNEKLFF. The CDR3, as DNA: TGTGCCAGCTCGCGGGCCAGGGGGAATAATGAAAAACTGTTTTTT.

In this sample, this clone is medium-sized (0.01 to 0.1%). The chain couples TRBV4-1 to TRBJ2-2, with D tentatively TRBD1 (5 bases). In germline, CDR1 is MGHRA, CDR2 YSYEKL. The CDR3 consists of 13 residues. The V end was cut by 0 bases, the J end by 8 bases, with 7 bases between. The CDR3 DNA reads TGCGCCAGCAGCCAAGATCCAGGGGGGGAGCTGTTTTTT. As protein: CASSQDPGGELFF.

The DNA for the CDR3 is TGCGCCAGCAGCTTGGACCCCACGGCTGGAAACACCATATATTTT. Amino acids: CASSLDPTAGNTIYF. The gene calls are TRBV5-1 and TRBJ1-3; D remains unclear. Trimming pared 0 bases from V and 2 bases from J, leaving 9 bases between. The germline V gene has CDR1 SGHRS and CDR2 YFSETQ. This CDR3 is built from 15 residues.

CDR3 residues: CASRVGQGAYEQYF. In nucleotides, the CDR3 is TGTGCCAGCAGAGTGGGACAGGGGGCTTACGAGCAGTACTTC. The chain recombines TRBV2 with TRBJ2-7, with 12 bases identical to TRBD1. Germline V gene sequence: CDR1 SNHLY, CDR2 FYNNEI. The CDR3 runs to 14 residues. Germline trimming cut 6 bases from V and 4 bases from J; bases unmatched to any gene: 4.

The gene calls are TRBV6-1 and TRBJ1-1; D perhaps matches TRBD1 (6 bases). CDR1 and CDR2 (germline): MNHNS, SASEGT. The germline V and J ends were trimmed by 4 bases and 3 bases, with 15 bases remaining between them. The CDR3 runs 15 residues. The CDR3 region has the DNA TGTGCCAGCAGTGGCCGGGGGGGCAAGTACACTGAAGCTTTCTTT. This encodes CASSGRGGKYTEAFF.

The chain combines TRBV6-4 with TRBJ2-1; 7 bases line up with TRBD2. The V segment lost 1 base and the J segment 7 bases; nucleotides outside the gene matches: 10. The CDR3 is 16 residues long. Germline lookup yields CDR1 MRHNA and CDR2 SNTAGT. The CDR3 reads CASSDYMAGERNEQFF. CDR3 DNA: TGTGCCAGCAGTGACTATATGGCGGGGGAGCGAAATGAGCAGTTCTTC.

The V gene is TRBV29-1, the J gene TRBJ2-3; 7 nucleotides match TRBD2. The CDR3 consists of 13 residues. The germline V gene has CDR1 SQVTM and CDR2 ANQGSEA. J gave up 2 bases and V 7 bases, and 6 bases lay outside the gene matches. CDR3 residues: CSGRGMTTDTQYF. CDR3 DNA sequence: TGCAGCGGGCGGGGGATGACCACAGATACGCAGTATTTT.

This clone appeared a few times. The J gene is TRBJ1-5, the V gene TRBV2, with a tentative D call TRBD1 (6 bases). Deletions cut 8 bases from V and 0 bases from J, with 17 bases between. Germline values: CDR1 SNHLY, CDR2 FYNNEI. The CDR3 length is 16 residues. This chain's CDR3 is CASAEQGFYSNQPQHF. The CDR3 nucleotides read TGTGCCAGCGCCGAACAGGGCTTTTATAGCAATCAGCCCCAGCATTTT.

This chain joins TRBV11-2 and TRBJ2-3; TRBD2 matches 7 bases. The V segment lost 0 bases and the J segment 9 bases; nucleotides outside the gene matches: 9. Germline CDR1 reads SGHAT; CDR2 reads FQNNGV. The CDR3 totals 15 residues. The CDR3 sequence is CASSLEGGSSGTQYF. In nucleotides, the CDR3 is TGTGCCAGCAGCTTAGAGGGGGGGAGTAGTGGAACGCAGTATTTT.

This clone appeared once. This same CDR3 is encoded by further DNA sequences in the sample. The chain combines TRBV5-6 with TRBJ2-7; 11 bases line up with TRBD1. The CDR3 has 14 residues. The germline gives CDR1 SGHDT, CDR2 YYEEEE. After removal of 2 bases from V and 3 bases from J, the junction contained 1 base not matched to a gene. The CDR3 DNA is TGTGCCAGCAGCTTTGGGACAGGGGGCTACGAGCAGTACTTC. Protein sequence: CASSFGTGGYEQYF.

The J gene is TRBJ1-2, the V gene TRBV6-5; no reliable D call. The CDR3 totals 13 residues. The germline V gene has CDR1 MNHEY and CDR2 SVGAGI. Trimming took off 5 bases at V and 8 bases at J, with 15 bases between the two ends. CDR3 DNA sequence: TGTGCCAGCAGTCGAACAGCCCTCAAGGGCTACACCTTC. Translation: CASSRTALKGYTF.

The CDR3 spells CASRGTGSREQYF. CDR3 DNA sequence: TGTGCCAGTAGGGGAACAGGGTCTCGCGAGCAGTACTTC. The V gene is TRBV19, the J gene TRBJ2-7, with D possibly being TRBD1 (6 bases). CDR1 and CDR2 from the germline V gene are LNHDA and SQIVND (reference sequence). The CDR3 contains 13 residues. V lost 6 bases to trimming and J lost 6 bases, with 15 bases between them.

The table lists this clone with a count of one. The chain has TRBV27 and TRBJ1-2; D possibly corresponds to TRBD1 (6 bases). Germline CDR1 is MNHEY and CDR2 is SMNVEV (reference sequence). The V gene lost 4 bases and the J gene lost 5 bases, with 17 bases spanning the gap. The CDR3 runs to 15 residues. CDR3 residues: CASSSRQEGIYGYTF. CDR3 coding DNA: TGTGCCAGCAGTTCCCGACAGGAAGGAATTTATGGCTACACCTTC.

The genes are TRBV5-1 and TRBJ2-5; TRBD1 agrees at 9 bases. The V gene's germline CDR1 is SGHRS and CDR2 YFSETQ. The CDR3 covers 15 residues. Trimming cost V 4 bases and J 5 bases; bases outside gene matches: 9. The CDR3: CASSLDRGSRETQYF. CDR3 DNA sequence: TGCGCCAGCAGCCTTGACAGGGGGTCTAGGGAGACCCAGTACTTC. The complete variable domain, with remaining parts taken from reference TRBV5-1 and TRBJ2-5, reads KAGVTQTPRYLIKTRGQQVTLSCSPISGHRSVSWYQQTPGQGLQFLFEYFSETQRNKGNFPGRFSGRQFSNSRSEMNVSTLELGDSALYLCASSLDRGSRETQYFGPGTRLLVL.

In its sample, this clone was seen once. The chain is built from TRBV6-5 and TRBJ1-1, with D perhaps TRBD1 (6 bases). The CDR3 runs 15 residues. Deletions cut 2 bases from V and 3 bases from J, with 13 bases between. CDR1 MNHEY and CDR2 SVGAGI come from the germline V gene. The CDR3 DNA reads as TGTGCCAGCAGTTACCGAGGGGGTCCGGACACTGAAGCTTTCTTT. This gives the protein CASSYRGGPDTEAFF.

This clone showed up just once. The chain carries TRBV11-1 and TRBJ2-6, with a possible D match to TRBD1 (5 bases). Germline loops: CDR1 SGHAT, CDR2 FQDESV (reference sequence). The CDR3 spans 15 residues. V was clipped by 1 base and J by 4 bases, with 8 bases between them. The CDR3 DNA reads as TGTGCCAGCAGCTTAGTAGGGGCCGGGGCCAACGTCCTGACTTTC. It yields the protein CASSLVGAGANVLTF.

This chain uses TRBV6-5 with TRBJ1-5, with TRBD1 matching 8 bases. CDR3 size: 14 residues. Germline-derived CDR1 and CDR2 are MNHEY and SVGAGI. The V and J ends lost 5 bases and 4 bases, in that order; junction bases with no gene match: 4. CDR3 nucleotide sequence: TGTGCCAGCAGTCCAGGGGGCGTTAATCAGCCCCAGCATTTT. This gives the protein CASSPGGVNQPQHF.